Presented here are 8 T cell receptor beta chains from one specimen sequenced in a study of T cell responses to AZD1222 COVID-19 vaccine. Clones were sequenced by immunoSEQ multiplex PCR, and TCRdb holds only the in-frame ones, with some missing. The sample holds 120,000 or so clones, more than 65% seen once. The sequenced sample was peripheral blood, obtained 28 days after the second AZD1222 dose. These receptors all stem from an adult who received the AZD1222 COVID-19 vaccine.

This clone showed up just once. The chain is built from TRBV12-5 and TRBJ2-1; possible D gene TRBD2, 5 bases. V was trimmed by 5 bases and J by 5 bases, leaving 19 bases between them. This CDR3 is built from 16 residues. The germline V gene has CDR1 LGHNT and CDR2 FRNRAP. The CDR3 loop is CASGLERIEGDNEQFF. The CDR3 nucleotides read TGTGCTAGTGGTCTAGAGAGGATCGAGGGCGACAATGAGCAGTTCTTC.

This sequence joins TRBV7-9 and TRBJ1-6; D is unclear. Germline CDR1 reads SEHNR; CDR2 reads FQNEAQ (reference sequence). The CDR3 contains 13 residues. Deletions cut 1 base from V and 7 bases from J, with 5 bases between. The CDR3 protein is CASSLDENSPLHF. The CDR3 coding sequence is TGTGCCAGCAGCTTAGATGAAAATTCACCCCTCCACTTT.

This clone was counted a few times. The CDR3 reads CASSAGWGNTEAFF. DNA for the CDR3: TGTGCCAGTAGCGCGGGATGGGGGAACACTGAAGCTTTCTTT. This sequence joins TRBV19 and TRBJ1-1; D gene ambiguous. V shed 6 bases and J shed 1 base, with 12 bases lying between them. CDR3 length equals 14 residues. Germline V gene lookup returns CDR1 LNHDA and CDR2 SQIVND (reference sequence). Looking up the rest from reference TRBV19 and TRBJ1-1 gives the full variable domain: DGGITQSPKYLFRKEGQNVTLSCEQNLNHDAMYWYRQDPGQGLRLIYYSQIVNDFQKGDIAEGYSVSREKKESFPLTVTSAQKNPTAFYLCASSAGWGNTEAFFGQGTRLTVV.

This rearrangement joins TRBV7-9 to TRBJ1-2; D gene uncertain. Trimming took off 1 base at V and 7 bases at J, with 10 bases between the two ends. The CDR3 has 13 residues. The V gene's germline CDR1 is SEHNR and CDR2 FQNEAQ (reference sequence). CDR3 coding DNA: TGTGCCAGCAGCTTAGGGGGTGATGCTGGCTACACCTTC. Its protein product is CASSLGGDAGYTF.

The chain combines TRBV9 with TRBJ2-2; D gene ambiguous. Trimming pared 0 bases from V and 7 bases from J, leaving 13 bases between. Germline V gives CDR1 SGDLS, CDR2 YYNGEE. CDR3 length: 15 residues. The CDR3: CASSVEGSSYGELFF. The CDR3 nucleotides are TGTGCCAGCAGCGTAGAAGGCAGCTCTTACGGGGAGCTGTTTTTT.

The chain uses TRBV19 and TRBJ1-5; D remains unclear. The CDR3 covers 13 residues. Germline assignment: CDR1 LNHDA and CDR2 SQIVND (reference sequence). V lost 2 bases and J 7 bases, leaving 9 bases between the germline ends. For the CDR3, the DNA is TGTGCCAGTAGTATAAGGTTAGAGCAGCCCCAGCATTTT. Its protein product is CASSIRLEQPQHF.

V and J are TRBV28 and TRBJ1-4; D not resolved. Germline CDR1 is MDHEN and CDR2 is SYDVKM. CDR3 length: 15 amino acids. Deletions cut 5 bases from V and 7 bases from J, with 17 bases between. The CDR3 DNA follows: TGTGCCAGCAGTGCCATACACATGGGCACTGAAAAACTGTTTTTT. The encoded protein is CASSAIHMGTEKLFF.

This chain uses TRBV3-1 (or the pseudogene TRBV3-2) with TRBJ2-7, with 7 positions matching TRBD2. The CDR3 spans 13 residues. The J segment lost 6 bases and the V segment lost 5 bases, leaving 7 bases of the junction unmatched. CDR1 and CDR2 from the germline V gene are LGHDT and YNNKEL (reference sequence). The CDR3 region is CASSAQAGREQYF. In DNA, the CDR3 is TGTGCCAGCAGCGCTCAAGCGGGGCGCGAGCAGTACTTC.